This T cell receptor beta chain was sequenced in a study of blood T cell repertoires in COVID-19. This CDR3 spans 14 amino acids. V shed 2 bases and J shed 7 bases, with 10 bases lying between them. Germline CDR1 reads SGHRS; CDR2 reads YFSETQ. Only one count was recorded for this clone. In the authors' methods: Reference gene primer amplification gave nucleated cell count estimates. Generated by immunoSEQ multiplex PCR, the TCRdb table keeps only in-frame clones and is missing some. The DNA was the basis for D and trimming; V, J and clone size are from that table. The sample gives about 160,000 clones, roughly 88% of which show up once; around 6.9% is in the top ten.

The sample taken for sequencing was peripheral blood. The chain combines TRBV5-1 with TRBJ1-6; unclear D gene. The clonotype was recovered from an elderly man with COVID-19, enrolled during active disease. CDR3 sequence reads: CASSFRGQNSPLHF. In DNA form, the CDR3 reads TGCGCCAGCAGCTTCAGAGGGCAAAATTCACCCCTCCACTTT.